This T cell receptor beta chain came from a study of blood T cell repertoires in COVID-19. In the study overall: Sites in the United States, Italy and Spain provided acute and convalescent COVID-19 samples. PBMCs, B-cell-depleted T cells, or T cells were the source of the cDNA or gDNA that made up the material.

The V gene's germline CDR1 is LNHNV and CDR2 YYDKDF (reference sequence). This CDR3 contains 17 residues. Trimming removed 1 base from V and 1 base from J; junction bases left unmatched: 4. Methods used by the authors: Reference gene primer amplification yielded estimated nucleated cell counts. Some clones are missing from TCRdb's copy, which holds only in-frame ones; the method was immunoSEQ multiplex PCR. V, J and clone size are those of that table, while D and trimming were read from the DNA. The data show about 140,000 clones, around 90% seen once. The rearrangement uses TRBV15 and TRBJ2-3, with TRBD2 matching over 11 bases. This sequence originates from a woman in her sixties with acute or convalescent COVID-19. The sample was peripheral blood. As DNA, the CDR3 is TGTGCCACCAGCAGAGCCTTAGCGGGGGGGGGCACAGATACGCAGTATTTT. Translating it yields CATSRALAGGGTDTQYF.